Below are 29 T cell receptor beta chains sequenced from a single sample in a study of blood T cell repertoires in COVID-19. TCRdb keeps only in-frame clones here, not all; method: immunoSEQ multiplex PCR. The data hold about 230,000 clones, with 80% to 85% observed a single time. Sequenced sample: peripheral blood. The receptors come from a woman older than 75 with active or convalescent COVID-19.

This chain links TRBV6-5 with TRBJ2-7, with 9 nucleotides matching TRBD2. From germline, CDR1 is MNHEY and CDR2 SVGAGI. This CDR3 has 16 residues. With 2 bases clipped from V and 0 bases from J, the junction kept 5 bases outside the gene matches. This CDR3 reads CASSYGGGGVSYEQYF. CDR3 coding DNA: TGTGCCAGCAGTTACGGTGGCGGGGGGGTCTCCTACGAGCAGTACTTC.

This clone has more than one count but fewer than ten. Written as DNA, the CDR3 is TGTGCCAGCAGTCGCGGCAGGGTAGGGGGCTACGAGCAGTACTTC. Amino acids: CASSRGRVGGYEQYF. This sequence joins TRBV6-2 or TRBV6-3 and TRBJ2-7; D perhaps matches TRBD1 (6 bases). This CDR3 is 15 amino acids long. Looked up from germline, CDR1 is MNHEY and CDR2 is SVGEGT. The V end was cut by 5 bases, the J end by 3 bases, with 17 bases between.

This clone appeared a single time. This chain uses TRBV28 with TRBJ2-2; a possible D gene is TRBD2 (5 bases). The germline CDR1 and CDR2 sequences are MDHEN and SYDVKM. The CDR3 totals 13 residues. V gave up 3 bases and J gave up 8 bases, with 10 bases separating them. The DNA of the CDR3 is TGTGCCAGCAGTTTGCCGGGGAAGGGGGAGCTGTTTTTT. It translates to CASSLPGKGELFF.

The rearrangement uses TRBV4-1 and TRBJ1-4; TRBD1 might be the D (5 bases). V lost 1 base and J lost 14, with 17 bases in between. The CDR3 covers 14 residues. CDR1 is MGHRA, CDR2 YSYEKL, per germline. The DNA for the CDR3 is TGCGCCAGCAGCCAAGGGGCGGCGGGGCGGGGGCTGTTTTTT. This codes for CASSQGAAGRGLFF.

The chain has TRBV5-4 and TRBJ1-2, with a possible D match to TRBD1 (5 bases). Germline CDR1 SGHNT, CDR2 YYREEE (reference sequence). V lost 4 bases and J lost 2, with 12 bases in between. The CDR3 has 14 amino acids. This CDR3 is CASSQSQGNYGYTF. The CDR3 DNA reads TGTGCCAGCAGCCAGAGTCAGGGAAACTATGGCTACACCTTC.

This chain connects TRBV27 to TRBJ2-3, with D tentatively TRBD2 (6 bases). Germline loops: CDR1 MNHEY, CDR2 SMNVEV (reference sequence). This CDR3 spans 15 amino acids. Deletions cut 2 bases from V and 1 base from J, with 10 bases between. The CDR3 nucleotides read TGTGCCAGCAGTTTAGGGGCGGGGCGCACAGATACGCAGTATTTT. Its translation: CASSLGAGRTDTQYF.

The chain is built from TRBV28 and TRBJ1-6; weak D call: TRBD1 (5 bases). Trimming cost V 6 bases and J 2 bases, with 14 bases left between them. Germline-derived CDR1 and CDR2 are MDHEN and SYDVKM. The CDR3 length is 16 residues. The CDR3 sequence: CASSKGWGAYNSPLHF. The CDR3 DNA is TGTGCCAGCAGCAAGGGTTGGGGCGCCTATAATTCACCCCTCCACTTT.

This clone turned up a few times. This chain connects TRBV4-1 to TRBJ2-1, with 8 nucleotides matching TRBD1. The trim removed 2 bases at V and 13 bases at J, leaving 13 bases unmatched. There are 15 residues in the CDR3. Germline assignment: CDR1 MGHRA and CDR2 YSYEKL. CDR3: CASSQPTRGQAGQFF. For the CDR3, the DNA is TGCGCCAGCAGCCAACCAACCCGGGGACAGGCCGGACAGTTCTTC.

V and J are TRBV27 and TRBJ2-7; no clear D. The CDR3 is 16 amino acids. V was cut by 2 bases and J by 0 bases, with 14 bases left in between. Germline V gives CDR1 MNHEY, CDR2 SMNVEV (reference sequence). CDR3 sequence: CASSLGFGQASYEQYF. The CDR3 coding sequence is TGTGCCAGCAGTTTAGGATTTGGGCAGGCCTCCTACGAGCAGTACTTC.

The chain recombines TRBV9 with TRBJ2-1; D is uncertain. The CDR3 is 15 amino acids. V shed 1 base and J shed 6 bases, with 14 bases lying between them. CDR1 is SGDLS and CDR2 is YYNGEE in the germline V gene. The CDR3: CASSVNSAVLNEQFF. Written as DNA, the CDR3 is TGTGCCAGCAGCGTAAACTCTGCCGTCCTCAATGAGCAGTTCTTC.

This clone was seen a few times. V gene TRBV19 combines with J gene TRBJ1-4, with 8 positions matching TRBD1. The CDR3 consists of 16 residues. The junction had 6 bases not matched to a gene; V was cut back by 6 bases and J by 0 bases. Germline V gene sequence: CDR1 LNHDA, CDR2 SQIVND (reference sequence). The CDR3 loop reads CASSRPGQATNEKLFF. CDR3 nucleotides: TGTGCCAGTAGCCGTCCGGGACAGGCAACTAATGAAAAACTGTTTTTT.

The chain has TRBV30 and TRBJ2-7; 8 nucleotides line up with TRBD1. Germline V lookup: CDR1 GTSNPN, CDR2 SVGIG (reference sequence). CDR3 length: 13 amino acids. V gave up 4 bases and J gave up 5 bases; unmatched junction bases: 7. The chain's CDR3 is CAWNPDRGNEQYF. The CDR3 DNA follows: TGTGCCTGGAACCCCGACAGGGGCAACGAGCAGTACTTC.

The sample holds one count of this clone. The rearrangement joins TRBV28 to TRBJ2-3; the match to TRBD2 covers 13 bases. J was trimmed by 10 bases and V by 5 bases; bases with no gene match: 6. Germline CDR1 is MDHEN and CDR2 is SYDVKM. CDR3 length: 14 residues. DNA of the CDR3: TGTGCCAGCAGTAAGACTAGCGGGGGGCGTGCGCAGTATTTT. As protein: CASSKTSGGRAQYF.

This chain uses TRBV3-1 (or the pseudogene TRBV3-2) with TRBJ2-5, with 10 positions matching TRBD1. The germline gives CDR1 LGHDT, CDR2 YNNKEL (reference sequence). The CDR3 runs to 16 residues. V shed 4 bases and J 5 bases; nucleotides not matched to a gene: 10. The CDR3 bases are TGTGCCAGCAGCCCGTTGACAGGGGGCGGGTGGGAGACCCAGTACTTC. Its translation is CASSPLTGGGWETQYF.

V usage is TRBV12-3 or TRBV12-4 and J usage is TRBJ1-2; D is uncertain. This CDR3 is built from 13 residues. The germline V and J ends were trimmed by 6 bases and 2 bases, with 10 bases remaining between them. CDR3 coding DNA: TGTGCCAGCAGCCTAGGTCACAACTATGGCTACACCTTC. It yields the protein CASSLGHNYGYTF.

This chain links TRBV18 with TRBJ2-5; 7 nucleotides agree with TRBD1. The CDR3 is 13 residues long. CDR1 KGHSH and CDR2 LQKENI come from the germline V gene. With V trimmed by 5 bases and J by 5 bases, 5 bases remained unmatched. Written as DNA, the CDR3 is TGTGCCAGCTCAGGACAGGTTAGGGAGACCCAGTACTTC. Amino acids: CASSGQVRETQYF.

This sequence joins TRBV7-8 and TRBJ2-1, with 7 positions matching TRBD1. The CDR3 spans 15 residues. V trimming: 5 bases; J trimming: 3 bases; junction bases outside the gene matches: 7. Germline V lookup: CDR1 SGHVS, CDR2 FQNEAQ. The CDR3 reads CASSDGTVDYNEQFF. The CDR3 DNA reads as TGTGCCAGCAGCGACGGGACAGTCGACTACAATGAGCAGTTCTTC.

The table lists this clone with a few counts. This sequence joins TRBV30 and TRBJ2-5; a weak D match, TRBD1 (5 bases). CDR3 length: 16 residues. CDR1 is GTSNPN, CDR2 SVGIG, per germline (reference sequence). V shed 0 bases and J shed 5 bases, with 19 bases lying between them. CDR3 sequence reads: CAWSVYGQVKSETQYF. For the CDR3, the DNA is TGTGCCTGGAGTGTTTATGGACAAGTAAAATCGGAGACCCAGTACTTC.

This CDR3 reads CASSVPGNTQYF. As DNA, the CDR3 is TGTGCCAGCAGTGTTCCGGGGAATACGCAGTATTTT. This chain uses TRBV2 with TRBJ2-3, with D possibly TRBD2 on 5 matching bases. With 4 bases removed from V and 7 bases from J, the gap between germline ends came to 9 bases. CDR1 and CDR2 (germline): SNHLY, FYNNEI. The CDR3 runs 12 residues. Supplemented by reference TRBV2 and TRBJ2-3, the full variable domain reads EPEVTQTPSHQVTQMGQEVILRCVPISNHLYFYWYRQILGQKVEFLVSFYNNEISEKSEIFDDQFSVERPDGSNFTLKIRSTKLEDSAMYFCASSVPGNTQYFGPGTRLTVL.

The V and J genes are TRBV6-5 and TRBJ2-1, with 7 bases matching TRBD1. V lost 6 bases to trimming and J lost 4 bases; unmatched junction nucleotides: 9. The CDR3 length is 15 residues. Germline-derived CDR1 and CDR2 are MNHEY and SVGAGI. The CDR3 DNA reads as TGTGCCAGCAGAGTCAATTACAGGGGTTACAATGAGCAGTTCTTC. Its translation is CASRVNYRGYNEQFF.

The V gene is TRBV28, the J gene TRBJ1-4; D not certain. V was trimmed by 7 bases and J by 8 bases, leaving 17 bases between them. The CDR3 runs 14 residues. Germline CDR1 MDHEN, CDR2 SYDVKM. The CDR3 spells CASTAGIKEEKLFF. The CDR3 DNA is TGTGCCAGCACTGCCGGGATTAAGGAGGAAAAACTGTTTTTT.

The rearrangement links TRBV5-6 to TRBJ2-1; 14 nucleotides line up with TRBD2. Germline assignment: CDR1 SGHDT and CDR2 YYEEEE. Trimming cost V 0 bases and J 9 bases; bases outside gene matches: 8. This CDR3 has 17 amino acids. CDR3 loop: CASSLAGTSGSSGEQFF. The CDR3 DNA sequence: TGTGCCAGCAGCTTGGCCGGGACTAGCGGGAGTAGCGGTGAGCAGTTCTTC.

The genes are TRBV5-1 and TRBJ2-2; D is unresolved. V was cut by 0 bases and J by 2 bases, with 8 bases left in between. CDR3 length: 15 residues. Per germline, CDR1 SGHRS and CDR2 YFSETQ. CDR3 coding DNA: TGCGCCAGCAGCTTGGACAGACAAAACACCGGGGAGCTGTTTTTT. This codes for CASSLDRQNTGELFF.

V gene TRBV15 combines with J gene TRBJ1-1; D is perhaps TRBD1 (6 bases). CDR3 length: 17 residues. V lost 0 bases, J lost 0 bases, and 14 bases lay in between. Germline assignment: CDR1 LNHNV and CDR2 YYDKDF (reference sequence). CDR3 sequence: CATSRDRVGGMNTEAFF. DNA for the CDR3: TGTGCCACCAGCAGAGATAGAGTAGGGGGAATGAACACTGAAGCTTTCTTT.

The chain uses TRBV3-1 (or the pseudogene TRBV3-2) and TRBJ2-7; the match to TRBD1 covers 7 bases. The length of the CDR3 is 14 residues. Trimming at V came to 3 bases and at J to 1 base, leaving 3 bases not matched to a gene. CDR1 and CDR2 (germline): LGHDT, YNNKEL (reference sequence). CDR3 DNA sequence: TGTGCCAGCAGCCAGAGGGGGCAGTCCTACGAGCAGTACTTC. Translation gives CASSQRGQSYEQYF.

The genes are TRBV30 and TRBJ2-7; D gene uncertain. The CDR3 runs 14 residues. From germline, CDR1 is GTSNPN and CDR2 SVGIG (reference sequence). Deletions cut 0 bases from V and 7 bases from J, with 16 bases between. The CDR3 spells CAWSVPGGVVEQYF. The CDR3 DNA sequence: TGTGCCTGGAGTGTACCGGGTGGAGTAGTAGAGCAGTACTTC.

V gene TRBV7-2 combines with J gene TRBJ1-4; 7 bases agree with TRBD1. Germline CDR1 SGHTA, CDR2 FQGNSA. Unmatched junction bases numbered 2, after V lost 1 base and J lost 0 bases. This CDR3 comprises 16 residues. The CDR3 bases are TGTGCCAGCAGCTTAGGCGGGACAGCAACTAATGAAAAACTGTTTTTT. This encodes CASSLGGTATNEKLFF. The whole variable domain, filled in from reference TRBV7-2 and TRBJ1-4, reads GAGVSQSPSNKVTEKGKDVELRCDPISGHTALYWYRQSLGQGLEFLIYFQGNSAPDKSGLPSDRFSAERTGGSVSTLTIQRTQQEDSAVYLCASSLGGTATNEKLFFGSGTQLSVL.

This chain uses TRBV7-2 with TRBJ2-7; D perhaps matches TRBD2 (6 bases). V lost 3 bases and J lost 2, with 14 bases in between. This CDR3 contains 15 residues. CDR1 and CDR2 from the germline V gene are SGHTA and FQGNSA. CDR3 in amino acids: CASSFTGGAAYEQYF. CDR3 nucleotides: TGTGCCAGCAGCTTCACCGGAGGGGCCGCCTACGAGCAGTACTTC.

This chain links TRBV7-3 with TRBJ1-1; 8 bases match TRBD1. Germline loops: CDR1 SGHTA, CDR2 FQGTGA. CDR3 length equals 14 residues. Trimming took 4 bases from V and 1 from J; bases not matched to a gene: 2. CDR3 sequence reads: CASSYDRGNTEAFF. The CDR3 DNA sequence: TGTGCCAGCAGCTACGACAGGGGGAACACTGAAGCTTTCTTT.